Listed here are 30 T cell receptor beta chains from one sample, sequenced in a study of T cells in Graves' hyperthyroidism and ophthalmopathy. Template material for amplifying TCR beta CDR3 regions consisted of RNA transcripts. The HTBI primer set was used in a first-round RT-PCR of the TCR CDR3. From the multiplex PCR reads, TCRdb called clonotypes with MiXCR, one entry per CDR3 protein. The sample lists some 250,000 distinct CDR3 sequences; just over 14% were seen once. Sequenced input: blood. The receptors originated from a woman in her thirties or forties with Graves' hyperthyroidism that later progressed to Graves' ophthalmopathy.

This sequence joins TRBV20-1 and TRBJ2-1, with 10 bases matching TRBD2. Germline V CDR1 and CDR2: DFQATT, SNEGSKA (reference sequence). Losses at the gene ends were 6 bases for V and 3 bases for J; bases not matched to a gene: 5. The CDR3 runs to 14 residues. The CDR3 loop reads CSASGTSDYNEQFF. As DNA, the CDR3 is TGCAGTGCGTCCGGGACTAGCGACTACAATGAGCAGTTCTTC.

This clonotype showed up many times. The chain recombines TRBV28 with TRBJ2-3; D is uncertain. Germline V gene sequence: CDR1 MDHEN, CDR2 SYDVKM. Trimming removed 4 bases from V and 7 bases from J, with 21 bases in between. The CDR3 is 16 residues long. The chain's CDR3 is CASSSPGAQFTYTQYF. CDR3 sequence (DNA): TGTGCCAGCAGTTCGCCGGGTGCCCAGTTCACCTATACGCAGTATTTT.

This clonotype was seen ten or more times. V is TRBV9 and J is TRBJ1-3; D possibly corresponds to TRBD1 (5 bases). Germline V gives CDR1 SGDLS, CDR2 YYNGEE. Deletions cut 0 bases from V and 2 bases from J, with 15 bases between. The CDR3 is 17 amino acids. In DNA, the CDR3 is TGTGCCAGCAGCGTAGTTCCGGGGACGGGTCCTGGAAACACCATATATTTT. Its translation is CASSVVPGTGPGNTIYF.

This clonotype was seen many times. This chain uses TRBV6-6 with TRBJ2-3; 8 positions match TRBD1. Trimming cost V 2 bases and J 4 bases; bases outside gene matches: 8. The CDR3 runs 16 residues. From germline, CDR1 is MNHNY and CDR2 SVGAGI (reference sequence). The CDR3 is CASSYLWTGSSDTQYF. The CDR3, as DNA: TGTGCCAGCAGTTACCTTTGGACAGGGAGTTCAGATACGCAGTATTTT.

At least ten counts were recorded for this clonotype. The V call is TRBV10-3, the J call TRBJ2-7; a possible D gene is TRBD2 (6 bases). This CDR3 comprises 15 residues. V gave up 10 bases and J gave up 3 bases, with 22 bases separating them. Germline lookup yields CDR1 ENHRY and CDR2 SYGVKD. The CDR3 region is CATADPTLGSYEQYF. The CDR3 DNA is TGTGCCACCGCCGACCCCACTCTCGGGAGCTACGAGCAGTACTTC.

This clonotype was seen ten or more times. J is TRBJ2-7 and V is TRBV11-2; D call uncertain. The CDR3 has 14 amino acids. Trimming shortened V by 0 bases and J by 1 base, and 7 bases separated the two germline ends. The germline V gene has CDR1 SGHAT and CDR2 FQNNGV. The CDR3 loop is CASSLDGISYEQYF. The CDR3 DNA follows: TGTGCCAGCAGCTTAGATGGGATTTCCTACGAGCAGTACTTC.

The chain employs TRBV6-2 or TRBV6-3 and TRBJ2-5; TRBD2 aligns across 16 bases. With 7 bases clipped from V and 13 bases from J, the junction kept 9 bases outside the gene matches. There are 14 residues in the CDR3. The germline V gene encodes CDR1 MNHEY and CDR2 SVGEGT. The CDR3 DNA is TGTGCCAGCAAACCGGGACTAGCGGGAGGGTACCCGTACTTC. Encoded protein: CASKPGLAGGYPYF.

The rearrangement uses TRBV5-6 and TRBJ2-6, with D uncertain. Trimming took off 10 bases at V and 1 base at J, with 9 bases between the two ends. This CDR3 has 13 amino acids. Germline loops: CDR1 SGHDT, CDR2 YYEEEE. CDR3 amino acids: CAATTSGANVLTF. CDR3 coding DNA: TGTGCCGCTACAACTTCTGGGGCCAACGTCCTGACTTTC.

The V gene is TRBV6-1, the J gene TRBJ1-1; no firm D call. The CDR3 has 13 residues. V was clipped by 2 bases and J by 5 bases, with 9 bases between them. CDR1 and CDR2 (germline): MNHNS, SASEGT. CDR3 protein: CASSESSGTEAFF. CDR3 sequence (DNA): TGTGCCAGCAGTGAAAGCTCCGGAACTGAAGCTTTCTTT.

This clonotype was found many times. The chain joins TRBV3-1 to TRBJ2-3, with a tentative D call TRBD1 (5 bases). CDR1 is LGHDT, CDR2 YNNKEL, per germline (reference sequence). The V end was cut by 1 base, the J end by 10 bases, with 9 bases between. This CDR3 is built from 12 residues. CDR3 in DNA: TGTGCCAGCAGCCAAGTGGGCAGGGCGCAGTATTTT. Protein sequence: CASSQVGRAQYF.

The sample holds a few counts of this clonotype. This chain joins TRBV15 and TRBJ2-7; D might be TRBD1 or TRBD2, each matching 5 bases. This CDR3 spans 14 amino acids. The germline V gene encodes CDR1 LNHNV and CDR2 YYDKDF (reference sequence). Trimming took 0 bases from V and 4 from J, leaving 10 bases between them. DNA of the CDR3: TGTGCCACCAGCAGAGATTGGGGGATGTACGAGCAGTACTTC. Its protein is CATSRDWGMYEQYF.

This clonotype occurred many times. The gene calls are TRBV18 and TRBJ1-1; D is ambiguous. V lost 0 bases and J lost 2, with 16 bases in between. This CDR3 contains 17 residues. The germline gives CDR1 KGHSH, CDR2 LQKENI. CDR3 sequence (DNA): TGTGCCAGCTCACCACCTAACCTGGGCTCCTCTAACACTGAAGCTTTCTTT. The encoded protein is CASSPPNLGSSNTEAFF.

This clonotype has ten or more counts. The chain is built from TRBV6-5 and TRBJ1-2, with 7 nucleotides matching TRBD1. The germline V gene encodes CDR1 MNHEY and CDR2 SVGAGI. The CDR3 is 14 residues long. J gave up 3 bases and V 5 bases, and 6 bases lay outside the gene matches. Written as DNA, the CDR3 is TGTGCCAGCAGTGGACAGGCTCCTTACTATGGCTACACCTTC. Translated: CASSGQAPYYGYTF.

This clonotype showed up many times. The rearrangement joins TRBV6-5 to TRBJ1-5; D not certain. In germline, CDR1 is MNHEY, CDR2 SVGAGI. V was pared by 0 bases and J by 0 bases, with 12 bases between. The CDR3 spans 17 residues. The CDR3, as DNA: TGTGCCAGCAGTTACTCGTCCTCGACGGATAGCAATCAGCCCCAGCATTTT. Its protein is CASSYSSSTDSNQPQHF.

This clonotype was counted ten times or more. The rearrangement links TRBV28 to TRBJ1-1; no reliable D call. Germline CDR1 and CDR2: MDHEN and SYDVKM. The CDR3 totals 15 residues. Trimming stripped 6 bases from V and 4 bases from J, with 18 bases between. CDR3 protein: CASRAARVGITEAFF. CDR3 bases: TGTGCCAGCAGGGCCGCCCGGGTTGGCATCACTGAAGCTTTCTTT.

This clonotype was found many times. The CDR3 protein is CASSLQGANQPQHF. The CDR3 DNA reads TGTGCCAGCAGTTTACAGGGGGCAAATCAGCCCCAGCATTTT. The J gene is TRBJ1-5, the V gene TRBV12-3 or TRBV12-4; TRBD1 aligns across 8 bases. The CDR3 consists of 14 residues. Germline trimming cut 2 bases from V and 4 bases from J; bases unmatched to any gene: 1.

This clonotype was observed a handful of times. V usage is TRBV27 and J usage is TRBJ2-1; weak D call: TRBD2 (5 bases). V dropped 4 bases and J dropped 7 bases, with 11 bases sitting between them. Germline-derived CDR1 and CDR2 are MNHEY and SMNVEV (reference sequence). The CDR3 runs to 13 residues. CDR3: CASSSGVLNEQFF. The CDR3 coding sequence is TGTGCCAGCAGTTCCGGGGTTCTTAATGAGCAGTTCTTC.

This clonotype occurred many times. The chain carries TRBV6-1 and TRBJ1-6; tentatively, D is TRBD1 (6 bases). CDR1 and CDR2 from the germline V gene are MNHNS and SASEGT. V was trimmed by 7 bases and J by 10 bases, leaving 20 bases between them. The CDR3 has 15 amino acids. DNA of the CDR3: TGTGCCAGCAACAGGGAGTACAGGGCAGGCTCACCCCTCCACTTT. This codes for CASNREYRAGSPLHF.

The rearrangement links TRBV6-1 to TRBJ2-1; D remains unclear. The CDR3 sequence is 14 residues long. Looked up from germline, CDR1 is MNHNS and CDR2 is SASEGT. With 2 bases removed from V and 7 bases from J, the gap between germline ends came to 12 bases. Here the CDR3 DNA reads TGTGCCAGCAGTGAAAGCAACGCGCGTAATGAGCAGTTCTTC. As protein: CASSESNARNEQFF.

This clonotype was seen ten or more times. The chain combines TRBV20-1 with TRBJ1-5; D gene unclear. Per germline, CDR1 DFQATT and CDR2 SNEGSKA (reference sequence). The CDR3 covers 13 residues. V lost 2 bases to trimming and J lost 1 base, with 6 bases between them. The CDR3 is CSARKESNQPQHF. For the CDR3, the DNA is TGCAGTGCTAGAAAGGAAAGCAATCAGCCCCAGCATTTT.

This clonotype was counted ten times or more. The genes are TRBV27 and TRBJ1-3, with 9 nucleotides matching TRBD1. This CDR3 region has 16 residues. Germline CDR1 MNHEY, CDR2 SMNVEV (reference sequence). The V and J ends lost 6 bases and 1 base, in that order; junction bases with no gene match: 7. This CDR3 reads CASSQTGTGSGNTIYF. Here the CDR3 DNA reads TGTGCCAGCAGCCAAACCGGGACAGGGTCTGGAAACACCATATATTTT.

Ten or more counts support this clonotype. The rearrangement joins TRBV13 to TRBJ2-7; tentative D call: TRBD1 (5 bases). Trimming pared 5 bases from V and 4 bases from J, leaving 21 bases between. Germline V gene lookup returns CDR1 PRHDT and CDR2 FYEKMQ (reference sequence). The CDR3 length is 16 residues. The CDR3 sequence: CASSPNSRVRWYEQYF. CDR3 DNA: TGTGCCAGCAGCCCGAATTCCAGGGTAAGGTGGTACGAGCAGTACTTC. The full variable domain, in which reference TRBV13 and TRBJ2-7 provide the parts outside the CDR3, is AAGVIQSPRHLIKEKRETATLKCYPIPRHDTVYWYQQGPGQDPQFLISFYEKMQSDKGSIPDRFSAQQFSDYHSELNMSSLELGDSALYFCASSPNSRVRWYEQYFGPGTRLTVT.

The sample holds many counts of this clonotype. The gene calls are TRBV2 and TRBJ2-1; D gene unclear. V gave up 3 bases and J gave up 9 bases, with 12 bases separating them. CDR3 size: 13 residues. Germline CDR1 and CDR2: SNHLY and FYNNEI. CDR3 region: CASSELGFSEQFF. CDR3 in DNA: TGTGCCAGCAGTGAGTTGGGTTTCAGTGAGCAGTTCTTC.

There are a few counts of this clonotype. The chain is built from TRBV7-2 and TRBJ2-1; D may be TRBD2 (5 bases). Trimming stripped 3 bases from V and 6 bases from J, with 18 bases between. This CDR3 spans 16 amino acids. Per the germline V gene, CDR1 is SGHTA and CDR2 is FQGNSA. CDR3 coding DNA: TGTGCCAGCAGCTTGGGTATTGGACTCGGGCCCAATGAGCAGTTCTTC. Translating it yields CASSLGIGLGPNEQFF.

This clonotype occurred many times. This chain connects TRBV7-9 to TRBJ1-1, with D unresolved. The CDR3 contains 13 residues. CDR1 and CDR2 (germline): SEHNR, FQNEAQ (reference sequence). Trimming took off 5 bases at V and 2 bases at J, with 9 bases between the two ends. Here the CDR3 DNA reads TGTGCCAGCAGCACTCGACTTAACACTGAAGCTTTCTTT. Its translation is CASSTRLNTEAFF.

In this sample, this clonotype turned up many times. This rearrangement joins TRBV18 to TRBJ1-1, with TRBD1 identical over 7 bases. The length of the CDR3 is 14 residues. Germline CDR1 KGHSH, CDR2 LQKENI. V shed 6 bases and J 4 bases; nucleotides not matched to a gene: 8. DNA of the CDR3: TGTGCCAGCTCCCTTGACAGGGTGAGCACTGAAGCTTTCTTT. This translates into CASSLDRVSTEAFF.

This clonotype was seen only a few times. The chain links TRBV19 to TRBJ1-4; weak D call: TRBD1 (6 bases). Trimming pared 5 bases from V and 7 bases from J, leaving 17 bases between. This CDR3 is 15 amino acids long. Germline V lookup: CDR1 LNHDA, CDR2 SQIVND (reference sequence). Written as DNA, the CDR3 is TGTGCCAGTAGTCGCAGGGGCGAAGGAGTTGAAAAACTGTTTTTT. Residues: CASSRRGEGVEKLFF.

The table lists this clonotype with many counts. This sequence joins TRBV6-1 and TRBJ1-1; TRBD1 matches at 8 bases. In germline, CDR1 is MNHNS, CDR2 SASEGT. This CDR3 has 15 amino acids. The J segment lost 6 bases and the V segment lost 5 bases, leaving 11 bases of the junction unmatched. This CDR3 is CASSSSDRGRPEAFF. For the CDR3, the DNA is TGTGCCAGCAGTTCATCCGACAGGGGTCGGCCTGAAGCTTTCTTT.

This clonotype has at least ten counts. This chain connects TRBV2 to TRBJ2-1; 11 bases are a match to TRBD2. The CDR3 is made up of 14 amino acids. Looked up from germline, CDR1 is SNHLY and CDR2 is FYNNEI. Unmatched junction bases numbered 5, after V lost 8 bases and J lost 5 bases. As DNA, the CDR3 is TGTGCCAGCGGCCTGGGACTAGCGGACAATGAGCAGTTCTTC. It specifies CASGLGLADNEQFF.

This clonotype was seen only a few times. The chain's CDR3 is CASSYLAGPTYEQYF. The CDR3 DNA is TGTGCCAGCAGTTATTTAGCGGGGCCAACCTACGAGCAGTACTTC. The rearrangement joins TRBV28 to TRBJ2-7; the match to TRBD2 covers 8 bases. With V trimmed by 4 bases and J by 2 bases, 7 bases remained unmatched. CDR1 is MDHEN, CDR2 SYDVKM, per germline. The length of the CDR3 is 15 residues.